These T cell receptor beta chains were read from a single sample in a study of CD8 T cells in Susac syndrome. TCRdb reprocessed the immunoSEQ multiplex PCR reads with MiXCR, giving one entry per CDR3 protein. The sample holds 200,000 to 300,000 distinct CDR3 sequences, almost 97% seen once. The sequenced material came from CD4+ T cells from PBMCs. The receptors were gathered from a human donor with Susac syndrome. CDR3s include the opening cysteine and the closing phenylalanine or tryptophan. Fields, in order: J gene, D gene, V gene, clone size, CDR3 length, CDR3 DNA, CDR3 protein. A D gene is named only where the DNA matches it firmly. Expanded clones get a size class; other rows say once, few or many, or leave the size out.

J gene: TRBJ2-2
D gene: NA
V gene: TRBV7-8
clone size: NA
CDR3 length: 15
CDR3 DNA: TGTGCCAGCAGCTTAGGGGCGACGAACACCGGGGAGCTGTTTTTT
CDR3 protein: CASSLGATNTGELFF

J gene: TRBJ1-2
D gene: NA
V gene: TRBV29-1
clone size: NA
CDR3 length: 15
CDR3 DNA: TGCAGCGTTGATGAGTTGGGACCCGGAACTTATGGCTACACCTTC
CDR3 protein: CSVDELGPGTYGYTF

J gene: TRBJ1-1
D gene: NA
V gene: TRBV27
clone size: NA
CDR3 length: 15
CDR3 DNA: TGTGCCAGCAGTTTAACCGAACAAAGAAACACTGAAGCTTTCTTT
CDR3 protein: CASSLTEQRNTEAFF

J gene: TRBJ1-1
D gene: NA
V gene: TRBV6-5
clone size: NA
CDR3 length: 12
CDR3 DNA: TGTGCCAGCTCGGGTGGAGCCACTGAAGCTTTCTTT
CDR3 protein: CASSGGATEAFF

J gene: TRBJ2-5
D gene: TRBD2
V gene: TRBV2
clone size: NA
CDR3 length: 11
CDR3 DNA: TGTGCCAGGGGTAGCGGGGAGACCCAGTACTTC
CDR3 protein: CARGSGETQYF

J gene: TRBJ2-1
D gene: NA
V gene: TRBV11-3
clone size: NA
CDR3 length: 12
CDR3 DNA: TGTGCCAGCAGCCTCGACTCCCCTCGACAGTTCTTC
CDR3 protein: CASSLDSPRQFF

J gene: TRBJ2-7
D gene: NA
V gene: TRBV7-8
clone size: NA
CDR3 length: 17
CDR3 DNA: TGTGCCAGCAGCTTACGGCCCCGACAGATGAGCTCCTACGAGCAGTACTTC
CDR3 protein: CASSLRPRQMSSYEQYF

J gene: TRBJ2-7
D gene: NA
V gene: TRBV7-9
clone size: NA
CDR3 length: 14
CDR3 DNA: TGTGCCAGCAGCTTGCAGGGCCGATTGTACGAGCAGTACTTC
CDR3 protein: CASSLQGRLYEQYF

J gene: TRBJ1-5
D gene: NA
V gene: TRBV7-9
clone size: NA
CDR3 length: 13
CDR3 DNA: TGTGCCAGCAGCTCGACTGCAAATCAGCCCCAGCATTTT
CDR3 protein: CASSSTANQPQHF

J gene: TRBJ2-3
D gene: NA
V gene: TRBV29-1
clone size: NA
CDR3 length: 15
CDR3 DNA: TGCAGCGTTGGTTTACGGGGAGCTAGCACAGATACGCAGTATTTT
CDR3 protein: CSVGLRGASTDTQYF

J gene: TRBJ2-7
D gene: TRBD2
V gene: TRBV27
clone size: NA
CDR3 length: 14
CDR3 DNA: TGTGCCAGCAGTAGTCAGCGGGAGATCTACGAGCAGTACTTC
CDR3 protein: CASSSQREIYEQYF

J gene: TRBJ2-1
D gene: NA
V gene: TRBV5-1
clone size: NA
CDR3 length: 14
CDR3 DNA: TGCGCCAGCAGCTTGGGTGGGGCCTACAATGAGCAGTTCTTC
CDR3 protein: CASSLGGAYNEQFF

J gene: TRBJ2-3
D gene: NA
V gene: TRBV29-1
clone size: NA
CDR3 length: 14
CDR3 DNA: TGCAGCGTTGAAGGCGGGATAAGCACAGATACGCAGTATTTT
CDR3 protein: CSVEGGISTDTQYF

J gene: TRBJ2-3
D gene: NA
V gene: TRBV24-1
clone size: once
CDR3 length: 16
CDR3 DNA: TGTGCCACCAGTGATCAACGGGACATTACAACAGATACGCAGTATTTT
CDR3 protein: CATSDQRDITTDTQYF

J gene: TRBJ1-2
D gene: NA
V gene: TRBV12-3/TRBV12-4
clone size: NA
CDR3 length: 14
CDR3 DNA: TGTGCCAGCAGTTTTTCAGGGCGGGCCTATGGCTACACCTTC
CDR3 protein: CASSFSGRAYGYTF

J gene: TRBJ2-5
D gene: NA
V gene: TRBV25-1
clone size: NA
CDR3 length: 13
CDR3 DNA: TGTGCCAGCAGTGTCACAAACCAAGAGACCCAGTACTTC
CDR3 protein: CASSVTNQETQYF

J gene: TRBJ2-5
D gene: NA
V gene: TRBV4-1
clone size: NA
CDR3 length: 13
CDR3 DNA: TGCGCCAGCAGCCAAGATTCGCGGGGGACCCAGTACTTC
CDR3 protein: CASSQDSRGTQYF

J gene: TRBJ2-1
D gene: TRBD2
V gene: TRBV3-1
clone size: NA
CDR3 length: 15
CDR3 DNA: TGTGCCAGCAGCCAAGACGGGAGGGTAAACAATGAGCAGTTCTTC
CDR3 protein: CASSQDGRVNNEQFF

J gene: TRBJ2-2
D gene: TRBD1
V gene: TRBV6-2/TRBV6-3
clone size: NA
CDR3 length: 14
CDR3 DNA: TGTGCCAGCAGTCCGACAGGGCGGCACGGGGAGCTGTTTTTT
CDR3 protein: CASSPTGRHGELFF

J gene: TRBJ1-2
D gene: NA
V gene: TRBV12-3/TRBV12-4
clone size: NA
CDR3 length: 16
CDR3 DNA: TGTGCCAGCAGTTTCGGATACAGGACGGCAAACTATGGCTACACCTTC
CDR3 protein: CASSFGYRTANYGYTF

J gene: TRBJ2-5
D gene: NA
V gene: TRBV7-2
clone size: NA
CDR3 length: 14
CDR3 DNA: TGTGCCAGCAGCTTAGTAAACGGGGGAGAGACCCAGTACTTC
CDR3 protein: CASSLVNGGETQYF

J gene: TRBJ1-1
D gene: TRBD1
V gene: TRBV7-9
clone size: NA
CDR3 length: 17
CDR3 DNA: TGTGCCAGCAGCCCTAGAGGGACAGCCACGGATGGCGGGGAAGCTTTCTTT
CDR3 protein: CASSPRGTATDGGEAFF

J gene: TRBJ1-1
D gene: TRBD1
V gene: TRBV29-1
clone size: few
CDR3 length: 12
CDR3 DNA: TGCAGCGTCCAAGCAGGGGGTAGCTGGGCTTTCTTT
CDR3 protein: CSVQAGGSWAFF

J gene: TRBJ1-1
D gene: NA
V gene: TRBV5-1
clone size: NA
CDR3 length: 13
CDR3 DNA: TGCGCCAGCAGCAGTATCCTGAACACTGAAGCTTTCTTT
CDR3 protein: CASSSILNTEAFF

J gene: TRBJ1-1
D gene: TRBD1
V gene: TRBV29-1
clone size: NA
CDR3 length: 13
CDR3 DNA: TGCAGCGCCACACAGGGACAGGGCACTGAAGCTTTCTTT
CDR3 protein: CSATQGQGTEAFF

J gene: TRBJ2-5
D gene: NA
V gene: TRBV3-1
clone size: NA
CDR3 length: 13
CDR3 DNA: TGTGCCAGCAGCCAAGGCGAAAGAGAGACCCAGTACTTC
CDR3 protein: CASSQGERETQYF

J gene: TRBJ2-3
D gene: TRBD2
V gene: TRBV15
clone size: NA
CDR3 length: 17
CDR3 DNA: TGTGCCACCAGCAGAGGGGTTCTAGCGGGAGGGCCCAATACGCAGTATTTT
CDR3 protein: CATSRGVLAGGPNTQYF